Shown below are 11 T cell receptor beta chains from a single sample sequenced in a study of cytomegalovirus exposure and HLA in healthy donors. It was with 60 Vbeta and 13 Jbeta primers that the PCR ran. Profiling relied on immunoSEQ multiplex PCR, and the TCRdb table lists in-frame clones only, not all of them. The sample has more than 140,000 clones, nearly 80% seen once; the top ten hold over 0.6%. Sequenced: PBMCs. These receptors were obtained from a male donor in good health and CMV-seronegative.

The rearrangement joins TRBV5-4 to TRBJ2-2; 10 nucleotides line up with TRBD1. Germline assignment: CDR1 SGHNT and CDR2 YYREEE (reference sequence). This CDR3 spans 17 amino acids. With 1 base clipped from V and 6 bases from J, the junction kept 9 bases outside the gene matches. The CDR3 DNA reads TGTGCCAGCAGCTTGAATTGGGGACAGGGGATCGCCGGGGAGCTGTTTTTT. Encoded protein: CASSLNWGQGIAGELFF.

The chain is built from TRBV9 and TRBJ1-4; D unclear. CDR1 is SGDLS, CDR2 YYNGEE, per germline. Trimming removed 4 bases at V and 4 bases at J, with 14 bases between. This CDR3 contains 15 residues. CDR3 bases: TGTGCCAGCAGCATCCGGTCGCGGGGTAATGAAAAACTGTTTTTT. Its protein is CASSIRSRGNEKLFF.

The V and J genes are TRBV9 and TRBJ1-2; D perhaps matches TRBD1 (5 bases). V gave up 0 bases and J gave up 6 bases, with 12 bases separating them. There are 14 residues in the CDR3. Germline V gene lookup returns CDR1 SGDLS and CDR2 YYNGEE. CDR3 amino acids: CASSVDGGTHGYTF. DNA of the CDR3: TGTGCCAGCAGCGTAGACGGGGGGACGCATGGCTACACCTTC.

Note on this clone: At one end the junction does not follow the germline gene, possibly because of a read error. The chain recombines TRBV7-9 with TRBJ2-1, with 7 nucleotides matching TRBD1. The CDR3 runs 18 residues. CDR1 is SEHNR and CDR2 is FQNEAQ in the germline V gene (reference sequence). The CDR3 reads CSSSSLTGALPAYNEQFF. As DNA, the CDR3 is TGTTCCAGCAGCAGCCTCACAGGGGCCCTCCCCGCCTACAATGAGCAGTTCTTC.

Written as DNA, the CDR3 is TGTGCCAGCAGTTACGACGGGATAACGGGGGAGCTGTTTTTT. This sequence encodes CASSYDGITGELFF. The V call is TRBV6-5, the J call TRBJ2-2, with D possibly TRBD2 on 5 matching bases. The CDR3 is 14 amino acids. The V gene lost 2 bases and the J gene lost 8 bases, with 12 bases spanning the gap. CDR1 and CDR2 from the germline V gene are MNHEY and SVGAGI.

V and J are TRBV7-2 and TRBJ2-1; 8 bases fit TRBD2. Germline assignment: CDR1 SGHTA and CDR2 FQGNSA. Trimming at V came to 4 bases and at J to 12 bases, leaving 14 bases not matched to a gene. This CDR3 spans 15 amino acids. DNA for the CDR3: TGTGCCAGCAGCTCCCGGGAGGGCTTGGGTAAAGGGCAGTTCTTC. This codes for CASSSREGLGKGQFF. Based on the CDR3 plus reference TRBV7-2 and TRBJ2-1, the full variable domain is GAGVSQSPSNKVTEKGKDVELRCDPISGHTALYWYRQSLGQGLEFLIYFQGNSAPDKSGLPSDRFSAERTGGSVSTLTIQRTQQEDSAVYLCASSSREGLGKGQFFGPGTRLTVL.

This clone turned up a few times. CDR3 amino acids: CAISENTGSNTEAFF. The CDR3 DNA reads TGTGCCATCAGTGAGAATACAGGATCGAACACTGAAGCTTTCTTT. This chain joins TRBV10-3 and TRBJ1-1, with D possibly TRBD1 on 5 matching bases. This CDR3 is 15 amino acids long. CDR1 and CDR2 (germline): ENHRY, SYGVKD. The V end lost 2 bases, the J end lost 1 base, and 11 bases lay between the germline ends.

This clone was counted between two and nine times. The chain employs TRBV30 and TRBJ1-1, with D unresolved. Trimming took 5 bases from V and 5 from J, leaving 15 bases between them. This CDR3 region has 13 residues. Germline-derived CDR1 and CDR2 are GTSNPN and SVGIG (reference sequence). DNA for the CDR3: TGTGCCTGGCTTCCCTCCACGGGAACTGAAGCTTTCTTT. The encoded protein is CAWLPSTGTEAFF.

This chain uses TRBV5-1 with TRBJ2-3, with 10 bases fitting TRBD2. This CDR3 has 18 amino acids. Per the germline V gene, CDR1 is SGHRS and CDR2 is YFSETQ. Losses at the gene ends were 0 bases for V and 4 bases for J; bases not matched to a gene: 11. As DNA, the CDR3 is TGCGCCAGCAGCTTGGGCGGGCTAGCGGGAGTGTTGTCAGATACGCAGTATTTT. It is translated as CASSLGGLAGVLSDTQYF.

The chain links TRBV7-2 to TRBJ2-7; 8 nucleotides align to TRBD1. Unmatched junction bases numbered 12, after V lost 5 bases and J lost 0 bases. The CDR3 runs to 17 residues. Germline V lookup: CDR1 SGHTA, CDR2 FQGNSA. The CDR3 DNA sequence: TGTGCCAGCAGCCGTCACACAGGGGGAGTTAGCTCCTACGAGCAGTACTTC. It yields the protein CASSRHTGGVSSYEQYF. The entire variable domain, with the rest obtained from reference TRBV7-2 and TRBJ2-7, is as follows: GAGVSQSPSNKVTEKGKDVELRCDPISGHTALYWYRQSLGQGLEFLIYFQGNSAPDKSGLPSDRFSAERTGGSVSTLTIQRTQQEDSAVYLCASSRHTGGVSSYEQYFGPGTRLTVT.

The chain is built from TRBV7-6 and TRBJ2-1, with 8 bases identical to TRBD2. The CDR3 is 17 residues long. The trim removed 5 bases at V and 3 bases at J, leaving 12 bases unmatched. The V gene's germline CDR1 is SGHVS and CDR2 FNYEAQ. For the CDR3, the DNA is TGTGCCAGCAGCCCGTACGGGGGGGCGGATTTCTACAATGAGCAGTTCTTC. As protein: CASSPYGGADFYNEQFF.